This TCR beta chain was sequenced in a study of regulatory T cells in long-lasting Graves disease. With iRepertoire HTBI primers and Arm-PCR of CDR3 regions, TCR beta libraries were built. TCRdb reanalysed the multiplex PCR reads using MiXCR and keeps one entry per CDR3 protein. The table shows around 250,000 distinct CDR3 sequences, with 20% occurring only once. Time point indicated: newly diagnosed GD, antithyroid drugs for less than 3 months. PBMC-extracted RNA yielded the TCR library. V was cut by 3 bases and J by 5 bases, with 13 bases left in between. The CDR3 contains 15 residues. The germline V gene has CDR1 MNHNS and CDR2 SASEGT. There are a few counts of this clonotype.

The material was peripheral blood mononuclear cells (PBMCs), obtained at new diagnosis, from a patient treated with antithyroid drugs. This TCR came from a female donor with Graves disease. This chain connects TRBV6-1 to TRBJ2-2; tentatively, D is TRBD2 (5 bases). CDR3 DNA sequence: TGTGCCAGCAGTGAGCCTCGGGAACGGACCGGGGAGCTGTTTTTT. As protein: CASSEPRERTGELFF.